Given below is one T cell receptor beta chain in context. Antigen: not known. The germline V and J ends were trimmed by 1 base and 4 bases, with 18 bases remaining between them. This CDR3 region has 17 residues. Germline V CDR1 and CDR2: LGHNA, YSLEER. This sample was taken from a study of post-analysis software for immune sequencing data. Background on the study: The disease courses spanned relapsing-remitting, secondary progressive and progressive-relapsing forms of multiple sclerosis.

The authors incorporated unique molecular identifiers into the TCR beta cDNA libraries. The source material, about 0.9 to 11 million T cells, gave rise to 400,000 to 550,000 cDNA molecules. Each CDR3 protein gets one entry after TCRdb re-called the PCR reads with MiXCR. Of about 430,000 distinct CDR3 sequences in the sample, approximately 37% were seen once. The study's findings and limits: The authors found that F measure strongly co-clustered same-batch samples. Versus controls, multiple sclerosis patients showed significantly lower diversity (normalized Chao1). In patients, about five TRBV segments were more frequent than in controls, with TRBV5-6, TRBV5-1 and TRBV20-1 among them.

This chain links TRBV4-3 with TRBJ2-3, with a tentative D call TRBD2 (6 bases). The material sequenced was blood. The sequence came from a girl aged 2 to 9 with multiple sclerosis. The CDR3 is CASSQVVDGSGADTQYF. CDR3 in DNA: TGCGCCAGCAGCCAAGTAGTCGACGGGAGTGGGGCAGATACGCAGTATTTT.